Shown below are 10 T cell receptor beta chains from a single sample sequenced in a study of CXCR3-negative and CXCR3-positive naive CD8 T cells. UMI-labeled TRB cDNA libraries were prepared by 5' RACE. TCRdb reprocessed the 5' RACE reads; each CDR3 protein has one entry and no DNA is given. The specimen's table records under 8,000 distinct CDR3 sequences. Material for sequencing was naive CXCR3- CD8+ T cells from blood. Subset given: CD45RO-CCR7+CD27+CD95- naive CD8+ T cells lacking CXCR3 (TNR3-). These receptors were taken from a human donor in good health. Some clones in this sample may be carry-over from other donors' samples.

In terms of frequency, this clonotype is medium-sized. The rearrangement links TRBV5-4 to TRBJ2-7. The CDR3 contains 16 residues. CDR1 and CDR2 from the germline V gene are SGHNT and YYREEE (reference sequence). The CDR3 sequence: CASSLFQSVSPYEQYF.

This clonotype is deemed medium-sized (0.01 to 0.1%) by its frequency. This chain links TRBV23-1 with TRBJ2-2; no DNA is available, so the TRBD1 call from TCRdb remains unchecked. TRBV23-1 is designated an ORF whose function remains uncertain. The length of the CDR3 is 17 residues. The CDR3 sequence is CASSHSQWTGGTGELFF.

This chain uses TRBV6-6 with TRBJ2-3; TCRdb indicates TRBD1, and absent DNA this call remains unverified. This CDR3 has 14 amino acids. Germline V gene data show CDR1 as MNHNY and CDR2 as SVGAGI (reference sequence). CDR3 protein: CASSGQGGTDTQYF.

This chain links TRBV28 with TRBJ2-1; TCRdb picks TRBD2, but there is no DNA to check that call. The germline gives CDR1 MDHEN, CDR2 SYDVKM. CDR3 length: 15 residues. The CDR3: CASSPPGLAYNEQFF.

The rearrangement links TRBV29-1 to TRBJ1-2. This CDR3 is built from 11 residues. The germline V gene has CDR1 SQVTM and CDR2 ANQGSEA. The CDR3 loop reads CSVVKEGGYTF.

The chain joins TRBV14 to TRBJ2-3; absent DNA, TCRdb's TRBD1 call cannot be checked. This CDR3 contains 17 residues. From germline, CDR1 is SGHDN and CDR2 FVKESK. CDR3: CASSQGPGQESSDTQYF.

This chain connects TRBV7-2 to TRBJ1-2. Germline loops: CDR1 SGHTA, CDR2 FQGNSA. The length of the CDR3 is 14 residues. The CDR3 protein is CASSFRKDNYGYTF.

Its frequency marks this clonotype as medium-sized. The genes are TRBV5-5 and TRBJ2-5; absent DNA, TCRdb's TRBD1 call cannot be checked. The germline gives CDR1 SGHKS, CDR2 YYEKEE (reference sequence). This CDR3 region has 16 residues. CDR3 sequence: CASSYPAEVPGETQYF.

J is TRBJ2-1 and V is TRBV10-3. Germline CDR1 is ENHRY and CDR2 is SYGVKD. This CDR3 is 15 amino acids long. CDR3: CAISESNVEYNEQFF.

The chain combines TRBV7-6 with TRBJ2-7. Germline lookup yields CDR1 SGHVS and CDR2 FNYEAQ. The CDR3 length is 12 residues. CDR3 protein: CASSLGIGEQYF.